Below, 2 T cell receptor beta chains from the same sample are listed, as sequenced in a study of cytomegalovirus exposure and HLA in healthy donors. Primers included in the PCR were 60 Vbeta and 13 Jbeta primers. Measured with immunoSEQ multiplex PCR; TCRdb has only the in-frame clones, and not every one. The table shows just under 45,000 clones, with roughly 51% occurring only once. Sequenced input: PBMCs. Receptor source: a man aged 60 to 69 in good health and CMV-seronegative.

This chain joins TRBV25-1 and TRBJ2-1; possible D gene TRBD1, 6 bases. V lost 5 bases to trimming and J lost 0 bases, with 14 bases between them. CDR3 length: 16 amino acids. Germline-derived CDR1 and CDR2 are MGHDK and SYGVNS. CDR3 loop: CASSPDRGSSYNEQFF. CDR3 in DNA: TGTGCCAGCAGTCCCGATAGGGGGAGCTCCTACAATGAGCAGTTCTTC.

The rearrangement links TRBV29-1 to TRBJ2-1; a weak D match, TRBD2 (7 bases). Germline CDR1 reads SQVTM; CDR2 reads ANQGSEA. Trimming removed 4 bases at V and 0 bases at J, with 16 bases between. The CDR3 length is 16 residues. The CDR3 sequence: CSVGGGSSSSYNEQFF. DNA for the CDR3: TGCAGCGTTGGGGGGGGCTCCTCAAGCTCCTACAATGAGCAGTTCTTC.